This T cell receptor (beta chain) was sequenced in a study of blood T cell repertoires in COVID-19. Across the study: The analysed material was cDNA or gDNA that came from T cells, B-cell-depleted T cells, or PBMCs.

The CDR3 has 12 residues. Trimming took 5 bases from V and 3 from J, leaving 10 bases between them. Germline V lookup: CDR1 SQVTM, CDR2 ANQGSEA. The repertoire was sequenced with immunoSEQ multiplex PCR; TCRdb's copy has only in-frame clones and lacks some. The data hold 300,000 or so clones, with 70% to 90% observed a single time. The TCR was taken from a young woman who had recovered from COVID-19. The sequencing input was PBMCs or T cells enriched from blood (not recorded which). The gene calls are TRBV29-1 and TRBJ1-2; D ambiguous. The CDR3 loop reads CSVPMRDYGYTF. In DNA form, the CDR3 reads TGCAGCGTTCCTATGAGAGACTATGGCTACACCTTC.